The sequence of this T cell receptor beta chain was determined in a study of vaccination effects on CD4 cells after COVID-19. For the study at large: Vaccination followed sampling of two convalescent patients by 16 days and one week respectively.

Study-wide results and limits: Late in the post-vaccination period, infection-induced and vaccine-induced clones underwent marked clonal contraction.

To note about this clone: The antigen is not known.

The repertoire was sequenced with immunoSEQ multiplex PCR; TCRdb's copy has only in-frame clones and lacks some. The sample gives roughly 64,000 clones, 70% to 85% of which show up once; approximately 24% is in the top ten. It was after approximately 11 days of culture that CD4+ T cells were isolated. Trimming pared 1 base from V and 1 base from J, leaving 12 bases between. Germline V gene lookup returns CDR1 SGHRS and CDR2 YFSETQ. This CDR3 has 15 residues. The source of this sequence is a human donor who had a prior SARS-CoV-2 infection. V is TRBV5-1 and J is TRBJ2-7; D is unclear. This specimen was CD4+ T cells from PBMCs cultured without peptide, taken before COVID-19 vaccination. The CDR3 spells CASSLFSGLSYEQYF. CDR3 nucleotides: TGCGCCAGCAGCTTGTTTTCAGGCCTTTCCTACGAGCAGTACTTC.